This TCR beta chain stems from a study of beta chain features in type 1 diabetes. Sequencing targeted expressed TCRB transcripts, as all isolated RNA had been reverse transcribed. Only in-frame clones appear in the TCRdb table, and some are missing; sequencing was by immunoSEQ multiplex PCR. The table records under 150,000 clones, about 7.1% of them present only once. Whole-study findings and limits: Naive, central memory and regulatory TCRB repertoires appeared more similar among patients than healthy donors.

This clone was detected a few times. What it binds is not known. V lost 5 bases, J lost 6 bases, and 5 bases stayed unmatched. CDR1 and CDR2 (germline): SGHTA, FQGNSA. The CDR3 spans 13 residues. V gene TRBV7-2 combines with J gene TRBJ2-5; 8 bases match TRBD1. Sequenced sample: central memory CD4+ T cells from blood. This TCR was sampled from a woman in her thirties in good health. In DNA form, the CDR3 reads TGTGCCAGCAGCAACGGACAGGGACAGACCCAGTACTTC. Translation gives CASSNGQGQTQYF.